This is a list of T cell receptor beta chains from one sample in a study of breast tumors, draining lymph nodes, adjacent tissues. TCRdb ran MiXCR on the multiplex PCR reads and lists one entry per CDR3 protein. The sample carries about 300,000 distinct CDR3 sequences, around 30% recorded once. The sequenced material came from axillary lymph node tissue. The receptors derive from a female donor with breast cancer. Some clones in this sample may be carry-over from other donors' samples. The CDR3 runs from the conserved cysteine through the conserved F or W. Only part of the rows carry a size: once, few, many, or a class if the clone is expanded.

clone size: many; V gene: TRBV4-1; J gene: TRBJ2-2; CDR3 protein: CASSQDGRGWDTGELFF
clone size: many; V gene: TRBV28; J gene: TRBJ1-6; CDR3 protein: CASSLPGLAPLHF
clone size: NA; V gene: TRBV9; J gene: TRBJ1-1; CDR3 protein: CASSAGLGTEAFF
clone size: NA; V gene: TRBV6-5; J gene: TRBJ2-1; CDR3 protein: CASTGWSNEQFF
clone size: NA; V gene: TRBV5-5; J gene: TRBJ2-2; CDR3 protein: CASSLGCPGGWNTGELFF
clone size: many; V gene: TRBV15; J gene: TRBJ1-6; CDR3 protein: CATSMGGLPRPLHF
clone size: NA; V gene: TRBV10-1; J gene: TRBJ1-4; CDR3 protein: CASGTLNEKLFF
clone size: many; V gene: TRBV7-2; J gene: TRBJ2-5; CDR3 protein: CASSLGLVQETQYF
clone size: many; V gene: TRBV30; J gene: TRBJ1-6; CDR3 protein: CAWKADRGNSPLHF
clone size: NA; V gene: TRBV7-3; J gene: NA; CDR3 protein: CASGGGLQETQYF
clone size: many; V gene: TRBV20-1; J gene: TRBJ2-3; CDR3 protein: CSAAPLIRGRGTDTQYF
clone size: NA; V gene: TRBV2; J gene: TRBJ1-2; CDR3 protein: CASSQQGIGYTF
clone size: many; V gene: TRBV4-3; J gene: TRBJ2-5; CDR3 protein: CASSQEAGMGETQYF
clone size: few; V gene: TRBV5-1; J gene: TRBJ2-7; CDR3 protein: CASSLGWGQLSEQYF
clone size: many; V gene: TRBV11-2; J gene: TRBJ2-1; CDR3 protein: CASTLLGGNEQFF
clone size: many; V gene: TRBV5-4; J gene: TRBJ1-2; CDR3 protein: CASSLSMGTPYGYTF
clone size: many; V gene: TRBV20-1; J gene: TRBJ2-7; CDR3 protein: CSIVPGSSYEQYF
clone size: many; V gene: TRBV11-3; J gene: TRBJ2-7; CDR3 protein: CASSLRREPYEQYF
clone size: NA; V gene: TRBV2; J gene: TRBJ1-2; CDR3 protein: CASRTGDYGYTF
clone size: many; V gene: TRBV6-5; J gene: TRBJ1-5; CDR3 protein: CASSWGGVGQPQHF
clone size: many; V gene: TRBV24-1; J gene: TRBJ2-7; CDR3 protein: CATSERTNSREQYF
clone size: many; V gene: TRBV20-1; J gene: TRBJ2-1; CDR3 protein: CSAPTQSSYNEQFF
clone size: many; V gene: TRBV24-1; J gene: TRBJ2-7; CDR3 protein: CATSDPKDRTYEQYF
clone size: many; V gene: TRBV4-1; J gene: TRBJ2-5; CDR3 protein: CASSPTSQETQYF
clone size: few; V gene: TRBV11-2; J gene: TRBJ2-1; CDR3 protein: CASSLALEAEQFF
clone size: NA; V gene: TRBV27; J gene: TRBJ2-7; CDR3 protein: CASSRDRSYYEQYF
clone size: many; V gene: TRBV10-3; J gene: TRBJ2-5; CDR3 protein: CAISENPGGWSETQYF
clone size: many; V gene: TRBV6-6; J gene: TRBJ1-2; CDR3 protein: CASLPGAAGDYGYTF
clone size: many; V gene: TRBV7-2; J gene: TRBJ1-2; CDR3 protein: CASSLDRMRGNYGYTF
clone size: few; V gene: TRBV6-5; J gene: TRBJ2-3; CDR3 protein: CASRYAIGLADTQYF
clone size: NA; V gene: TRBV9; J gene: TRBJ1-4; CDR3 protein: CASSPNSGRAREKLFF
clone size: many; V gene: TRBV5-5; J gene: TRBJ2-6; CDR3 protein: CASSAGSGANVLTF
clone size: many; V gene: TRBV20-1; J gene: TRBJ1-5; CDR3 protein: CSAAGTGGHQPQHF
clone size: many; V gene: TRBV4-1; J gene: TRBJ2-3; CDR3 protein: CASSHFQGGDTQYF
clone size: many; V gene: TRBV7-9; J gene: TRBJ1-3; CDR3 protein: CASSFAAGAGNTIYF
clone size: many; V gene: TRBV7-2; J gene: TRBJ2-7; CDR3 protein: CASSHPQGTSDEQYF
clone size: few; V gene: TRBV3-1; J gene: TRBJ2-1; CDR3 protein: CASSRGRIQFF
clone size: many; V gene: TRBV20-1; J gene: TRBJ2-3; CDR3 protein: CSAQGQSSTDTQYF
clone size: many; V gene: TRBV4-2; J gene: TRBJ2-7; CDR3 protein: CASSQDGRRPYEQYF
clone size: NA; V gene: TRBV10-3; J gene: TRBJ1-5; CDR3 protein: CASSEGGGLNQLQHF
clone size: NA; V gene: TRBV6-4; J gene: TRBJ1-4; CDR3 protein: CVSGQRREKLFF
clone size: few; V gene: TRBV3-1; J gene: TRBJ2-1; CDR3 protein: CASSGTTGDSSYNEQFF
clone size: few; V gene: TRBV3-1; J gene: TRBJ1-2; CDR3 protein: CASSQASTGGANYGYTF